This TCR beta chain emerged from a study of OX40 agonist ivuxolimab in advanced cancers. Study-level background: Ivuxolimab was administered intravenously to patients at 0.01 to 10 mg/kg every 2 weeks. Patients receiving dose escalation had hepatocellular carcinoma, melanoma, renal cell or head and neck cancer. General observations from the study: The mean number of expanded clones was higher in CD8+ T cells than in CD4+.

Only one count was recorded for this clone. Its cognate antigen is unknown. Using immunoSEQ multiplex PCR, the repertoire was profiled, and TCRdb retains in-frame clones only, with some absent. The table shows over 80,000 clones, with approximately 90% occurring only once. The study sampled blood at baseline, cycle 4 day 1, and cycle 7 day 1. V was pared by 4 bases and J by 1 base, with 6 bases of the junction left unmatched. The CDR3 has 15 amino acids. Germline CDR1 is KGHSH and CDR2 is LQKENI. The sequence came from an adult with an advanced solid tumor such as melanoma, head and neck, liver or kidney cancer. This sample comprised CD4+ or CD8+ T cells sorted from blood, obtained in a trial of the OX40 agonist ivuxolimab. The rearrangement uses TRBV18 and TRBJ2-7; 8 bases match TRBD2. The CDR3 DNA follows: TGTGCCAGCTCACTTAGCGGGGTAGGATCCTACGAGCAGTACTTC. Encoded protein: CASSLSGVGSYEQYF.